This T cell receptor (beta chain) comes out of a study of early T cells in non-severe SARS-CoV-2 infection (dated by TCRdb to the early 2020s). A note on the overall study: Bulk RNA from unsorted whole blood was used for TCR sequencing, so alpha and beta chains could not be paired. Study-wide conclusions, independent of this receptor: VDJdb matching was skewed toward anti-spike CD8 responses and likely underestimated virus-specific expansions by missing private and CD4 specificities.

The study was a case-control design nested within a healthcare worker cohort in London, UK, with weekly nasopharyngeal swab PCR tests and blood sampling. Between 23 and 31 March 2020, the week of the UK lockdown, healthcare workers were enrolled and then followed up weekly for as long as 16 weeks. The library was produced with 5' RACE. This sample was sequenced with a NextSeq 500. Unique molecular identifiers were attached to individual cDNA molecules in the TCR library protocol so that sequencing error and PCR bias could be corrected. Both TCR alpha and beta chains were sequenced, and tight co-correlation was observed between alpha and beta sequence abundances in each sample. The paper's data handling went like this. V gene, J gene and CDR3 annotation of TCR sequences was performed with Decombinator V4. TCRs were defined as expanded if a significant change between any two time points was detected under a Poisson model with p below 0.0001. TCR abundances were normalised to the total number of TCRs sequenced per sample and expressed as counts per million. A search of VDJdb, accessed on 1 November 2021, was run for TCRs annotated to CMV, EBV and SARS-CoV-2, with TCRs annotated for multiple antigens excluded. TCRdb ran its own pipeline on the public reads, namely fastp trimming at Q25 and MiXCR clone calling, and kept in-frame beta chains. Every CDR3 protein is listed once, alongside the most common genes and DNA of its rows. The V and J calls reflect TCRdb's pipeline rather than the authors' work. The sample table contains roughly 80,000 distinct CDR3 sequences; only one count was recorded for roughly an eighth of them. Under 4% of the sample rests with the top ten.

This clonotype showed up just a few times. This clone's antigen is unknown. Base quality data are lacking; no much larger clone is found one base away. Sequencing was performed on whole blood. The TCR sequence derives from an adult who was a healthcare worker with PCR-confirmed SARS-CoV-2 infection or an uninfected control (not recorded which).

DNA sequence: TGCGCCAGCGCCGAGCAGGGCCCCTACGAGCAGTACTTC. This gives the protein CASAEQGPYEQYF. The rearrangement combines TRBV5-1 with TRBJ2-7; 5 matching bases give a weak D call of TRBD1. V is clipped by 7 bases and J by 2 bases, and the sequence between their germline boundaries is 13 bases long. The germline V gene specifies SGHRS as CDR1 and YFSETQ as CDR2. From the cysteine up to the phenylalanine, the CDR3 has a length of 13 residues. Left in the record is the CDR3 DNA by itself, 39 bases read in frame from the first base. Supplemented by the reference TRBV5-1 and TRBJ2-7 proteins around the CDR3, the complete variable domain is KAGVTQTPRYLIKTRGQQVTLSCSPISGHRSVSWYQQTPGQGLQFLFEYFSETQRNKGNFPGRFSGRQFSNSRSEMNVSTLELGDSALYLCASAEQGPYEQYFGPGTRLTVT.